These 26 T cell receptor beta chains share one sample of origin, sequenced in a study of OX40 agonist ivuxolimab in advanced cancers. The table came from immunoSEQ multiplex PCR; TCRdb's copy has only in-frame clones and leaves some out. The sample carries some 86,000 clones, 90% recorded once. The source was CD4+ or CD8+ T cells sorted from blood, collected in a trial of the OX40 agonist ivuxolimab. All receptors come from an adult with an advanced solid tumor such as melanoma, head and neck, liver or kidney cancer.

The gene calls are TRBV30 and TRBJ2-1; D ambiguous. V lost 2 bases, J lost 6 bases, and 8 bases lay in between. Germline V gene data show CDR1 as GTSNPN and CDR2 as SVGIG (reference sequence). The CDR3 consists of 12 residues. The CDR3 sequence: CAWSSWTNEQFF. The CDR3 DNA is TGTGCCTGGAGTTCATGGACCAATGAGCAGTTCTTC.

The chain couples TRBV19 to TRBJ1-5; a weak D match, TRBD1 (5 bases). V lost 5 bases, J lost 1 base, and 12 bases lay in between. The CDR3 contains 15 residues. Germline values: CDR1 LNHDA, CDR2 SQIVND (reference sequence). CDR3 sequence reads: CASSPGEISNQPQHF. Here the CDR3 DNA reads TGTGCCAGTAGTCCGGGGGAAATCAGCAATCAGCCCCAGCATTTT.

The rearrangement links TRBV10-3 to TRBJ1-1; D gene ambiguous. V was cut by 0 bases and J by 1 base, with 12 bases left in between. The germline V gene encodes CDR1 ENHRY and CDR2 SYGVKD. The CDR3 runs 16 residues. Here the CDR3 DNA reads TGTGCCATCAGTGAGTCGAATATAGAATCGAACACTGAAGCTTTCTTT. This encodes CAISESNIESNTEAFF.

The J gene is TRBJ2-7, the V gene TRBV28, with D hard to call. V gave up 7 bases and J gave up 0 bases, with 13 bases separating them. Germline lookup yields CDR1 MDHEN and CDR2 SYDVKM. The CDR3 sequence is 14 residues long. The CDR3 DNA follows: TGTGCCAGCACCCGGGCCGATAGCTCCTACGAGCAGTACGTC. The encoded protein is CASTRADSSYEQYV.

The chain is built from TRBV6-5 and TRBJ2-2, with D perhaps being TRBD1 or TRBD2 (5 bases each). CDR1 MNHEY and CDR2 SVGAGI come from the germline V gene. The CDR3 contains 16 residues. Trimming pared 2 bases from V and 5 bases from J, leaving 15 bases between. The CDR3 sequence: CASSYLPGPGTGELFF. The CDR3 DNA reads TGTGCCAGCAGTTACCTACCGGGGCCGGGAACCGGGGAGCTGTTTTTT.

V is TRBV6-4 and J is TRBJ1-2; TRBD1 might be the D (6 bases). Germline V gene data show CDR1 as MRHNA and CDR2 as SNTAGT. Trimming cost V 4 bases and J 4 bases, with 16 bases left between them. The CDR3 consists of 15 residues. CDR3 nucleotides: TGTGCCAGCAGTGTCGCCCCAGGGGCCTCCTATGGCTACACCTTC. It encodes CASSVAPGASYGYTF.

The genes are TRBV10-3 and TRBJ1-1, with 8 bases fitting TRBD1. V shed 9 bases, J shed 1 base, and the junction held 7 bases outside the gene matches. The CDR3 is 14 amino acids. Germline V gene sequence: CDR1 ENHRY, CDR2 SYGVKD. In DNA form, the CDR3 reads TGTGCCATTCGCCGGGACAGGCCGAACACTGAAGCTTTCTTT. Translating it yields CAIRRDRPNTEAFF.

The gene calls are TRBV5-1 and TRBJ1-2, with unresolved D. The CDR3 covers 14 residues. CDR1 and CDR2 from the germline V gene are SGHRS and YFSETQ. V lost 4 bases to trimming and J lost 7 bases, with 17 bases between them. The CDR3 here is CASSGGRESGGYTF. The CDR3 nucleotides read TGCGCCAGCAGCGGTGGGAGGGAGTCAGGTGGCTACACCTTC.

V gene TRBV4-1 combines with J gene TRBJ1-5, with 8 nucleotides matching TRBD1. This CDR3 is built from 14 residues. V shed 1 base and J 5 bases; nucleotides not matched to a gene: 1. CDR1 is MGHRA and CDR2 is YSYEKL in the germline V gene. CDR3: CASSQGTGHQPQHF. CDR3 nucleotides: TGCGCCAGCAGCCAAGGGACAGGGCATCAGCCCCAGCATTTT.

J is TRBJ1-4 and V is TRBV18; D gene uncertain. The CDR3 runs to 11 residues. Trimming removed 5 bases from V and 8 bases from J, with 6 bases in between. Germline loops: CDR1 KGHSH, CDR2 LQKENI. In DNA, the CDR3 is TGTGCCAGCTCAGCGGGGGAAAAACTGTTTTTT. Protein product: CASSAGEKLFF.

V is TRBV7-9 and J is TRBJ1-1; D unclear. The V and J ends lost 5 bases and 0 bases respectively, with 7 bases between them. The CDR3 runs to 13 residues. CDR1 SEHNR and CDR2 FQNEAQ come from the germline V gene (reference sequence). The CDR3 loop reads CASSRDLNTEAFF. CDR3 DNA sequence: TGTGCCAGCAGCCGCGACCTGAACACTGAAGCTTTCTTT.

DNA for the CDR3: TGTGCCAGCAGCTCCGAGGGGTCCTTCTACGAGCAGTACTTC. The encoded protein is CASSSEGSFYEQYF. This sequence joins TRBV5-4 and TRBJ2-7, with D perhaps being TRBD1 or TRBD2 (5 bases each). Germline assignment: CDR1 SGHNT and CDR2 YYREEE (reference sequence). V was cut by 3 bases and J by 3 bases, with 13 bases left in between. This CDR3 has 14 amino acids.

This clone was detected only once. The rearrangement links TRBV28 to TRBJ2-1, with 8 bases aligning to TRBD1. The V gene end was trimmed by 7 bases and the J gene end by 8 bases; junction bases not matched to a gene: 10. The CDR3 extends over 14 amino acids. The germline gives CDR1 MDHEN, CDR2 SYDVKM. CDR3 region: CASITGGSKDEQFF. The CDR3 nucleotides are TGTGCCAGCATTACAGGGGGGTCCAAGGATGAGCAGTTCTTC.

The CDR3 DNA reads as TGTGCCAGCAGCTCCCAGGAGTATACGCAGTATTTT. Its protein product is CASSSQEYTQYF. The V call is TRBV7-6, the J call TRBJ2-3; D unresolved. Trimming pared 4 bases from V and 7 bases from J, leaving 9 bases between. The germline CDR1 and CDR2 sequences are SGHVS and FNYEAQ. The CDR3 is 12 residues long.

V gene TRBV18 combines with J gene TRBJ1-1; D is unresolved. In germline, CDR1 is KGHSH, CDR2 LQKENI. This CDR3 has 13 residues. V was clipped by 2 bases and J by 5 bases, with 9 bases between them. In DNA form, the CDR3 reads TGTGCCAGCTCACCAGGGGAGGATACTGAAGCTTTCTTT. This translates into CASSPGEDTEAFF.

This clone showed up just once. This sequence joins TRBV6-6 and TRBJ1-5, with D unresolved. With 4 bases removed from V and 2 bases from J, the gap between germline ends came to 6 bases. There are 13 residues in the CDR3. Germline V gene data show CDR1 as MNHNY and CDR2 as SVGAGI (reference sequence). The CDR3 DNA is TGTGCCAGCAGTTTGGCAGGCAATCAGCCCCAGCATTTT. It is translated as CASSLAGNQPQHF.

The sample holds a few counts of this clone. The chain recombines TRBV7-9 with TRBJ1-6; D remains unclear. Between the trimmed V and J ends, which lost 4 bases and 8 bases, there was a span of 18 bases. Germline V gene lookup returns CDR1 SEHNR and CDR2 FQNEAQ (reference sequence). The CDR3 is 16 amino acids. CDR3 region: CASSSHPWGNDSPLHF. The CDR3, as DNA: TGTGCCAGCAGCTCCCACCCATGGGGTAATGATTCACCCCTCCACTTT.

The rearrangement joins TRBV5-1 to TRBJ1-3, with D tentatively TRBD1 (5 bases). Trimming shortened V by 4 bases and J by 0 bases, and 11 bases separated the two germline ends. This CDR3 spans 15 amino acids. The V gene's germline CDR1 is SGHRS and CDR2 YFSETQ. The CDR3 sequence is CASSQQGSSGNTIYF. CDR3 DNA: TGCGCCAGCAGCCAGCAGGGTAGCTCTGGAAACACCATATATTTT.

The chain combines TRBV5-1 with TRBJ2-5; D might be TRBD2 (7 bases). CDR1 and CDR2 from the germline V gene are SGHRS and YFSETQ. There are 15 residues in the CDR3. V lost 4 bases to trimming and J lost 2 bases, with 15 bases between them. CDR3 nucleotide sequence: TGCGCCAGCAGCCTACAGGGAGGGGGACAAGAGACCCAGTACTTC. Its translation: CASSLQGGGQETQYF. The full variable domain, its missing parts supplied by reference TRBV5-1 and TRBJ2-5, is KAGVTQTPRYLIKTRGQQVTLSCSPISGHRSVSWYQQTPGQGLQFLFEYFSETQRNKGNFPGRFSGRQFSNSRSEMNVSTLELGDSALYLCASSLQGGGQETQYFGPGTRLLVL.

This clone was counted once. The genes are TRBV4-2 and TRBJ2-1; no firm D call. Germline lookup yields CDR1 LGHNA and CDR2 YNFKEQ. V was trimmed by 0 bases and J by 5 bases, leaving 14 bases between them. This CDR3 has 16 residues. CDR3 in amino acids: CASSQDPQRAHNEQFF. The CDR3 bases are TGTGCCAGCAGCCAAGATCCCCAAAGGGCCCACAATGAGCAGTTCTTC.

The chain is built from TRBV30 and TRBJ1-2, with D uncertain. Trimming stripped 2 bases from V and 4 bases from J, with 8 bases between. Germline CDR1 GTSNPN, CDR2 SVGIG (reference sequence). This CDR3 spans 12 amino acids. CDR3 coding DNA: TGTGCCTGGAGTTCCCACATCTATGGCTACACCTTC. This translates into CAWSSHIYGYTF.

This chain joins TRBV6-9 and TRBJ1-6, with 8 bases that match TRBD1. Germline loops: CDR1 MNHGY, CDR2 SVAAGI. Unmatched junction bases numbered 5, after V lost 4 bases and J lost 9 bases. This CDR3 has 14 residues. CDR3 sequence reads: CASSSTGTGSPLHF. Written as DNA, the CDR3 is TGTGCCAGCAGTTCGACAGGGACAGGTTCACCCCTCCACTTT.

J is TRBJ1-2 and V is TRBV6-5; D not resolved. Germline CDR1 and CDR2: MNHEY and SVGAGI. This CDR3 has 14 residues. The V and J ends lost 0 bases and 3 bases respectively, with 8 bases between them. CDR3 sequence (DNA): TGTGCCAGCAGTTACTCGCCTTTAGACTATGGCTACACCTTC. It encodes CASSYSPLDYGYTF.

In regard to this clone: The junction differs from germline at one of its ends, possibly a read error. The V and J genes are TRBV19 and TRBJ1-3; D gene uncertain. Germline CDR1 reads LNHDA; CDR2 reads SQIVND (reference sequence). The CDR3 sequence is 10 residues long. The CDR3 nucleotides read TGTGCCAGTAGTAGGACCGTCTGGTGCTTT. It is translated as CASSRTVWCF.

This chain links TRBV19 with TRBJ2-7; D is perhaps TRBD2 (5 bases). The CDR3 is 14 residues long. The germline gives CDR1 LNHDA, CDR2 SQIVND (reference sequence). Between the trimmed V and J ends, which lost 1 base and 2 bases, there was a span of 9 bases. DNA of the CDR3: TGTGCCAGTAGTATAGGGACGGGGACCTACGAGCAGTACTTC. This sequence encodes CASSIGTGTYEQYF.

This chain connects TRBV2 to TRBJ1-1, with a tentative D call TRBD1 (6 bases). CDR3 length: 17 amino acids. The germline gives CDR1 SNHLY, CDR2 FYNNEI. Between the trimmed V and J ends, which lost 7 bases and 0 bases, there was a span of 21 bases. The CDR3 region is CASTLEGGPLMNTEAFF. The CDR3 nucleotides are TGTGCCAGCACCTTGGAGGGGGGACCGCTCATGAACACTGAAGCTTTCTTT.